What follows are 27 T cell receptor beta chains derived from one specimen sequenced in a study of T cell responses to AZD1222 COVID-19 vaccine. TCRdb's table, derived via immunoSEQ multiplex PCR, lists solely in-frame clones and lacks some. The sample consists of fewer than 150,000 clones, roughly 92% of them appearing once. This specimen consisted of peripheral blood, obtained on day 0 of AZD1222 vaccination. The receptors were sampled from an adult in good health.

The rearrangement uses TRBV6-2 or TRBV6-3 and TRBJ1-1, with 7 bases matching TRBD1. Per germline, CDR1 MNHEY and CDR2 SVGEGT. CDR3 length equals 14 residues. The J segment lost 2 bases and the V segment lost 7 bases, leaving 7 bases of the junction unmatched. The CDR3 coding sequence is TGTGCCAGCAACCCGGACAGGAGCAACACTGAAGCTTTCTTT. Translation: CASNPDRSNTEAFF.

V and J are TRBV5-4 and TRBJ2-7; TRBD1 matches 7 bases. Per the germline V gene, CDR1 is SGHNT and CDR2 is YYREEE (reference sequence). The trim removed 4 bases at V and 4 bases at J, leaving 5 bases unmatched. The CDR3 length is 13 residues. In DNA, the CDR3 is TGTGCCAGCAGCGCAGGGACAGCTTACGAGCAGTACTTC. It encodes CASSAGTAYEQYF.

This sequence joins TRBV29-1 and TRBJ2-1; D uncertain. V lost 0 bases to trimming and J lost 7 bases, with 10 bases between them. CDR1 is SQVTM, CDR2 ANQGSEA, per germline. The CDR3 is 13 residues long. CDR3 residues: CSVEDPQENEQFF. The CDR3, as DNA: TGCAGCGTTGAAGATCCTCAGGAGAATGAGCAGTTCTTC.

The chain joins TRBV6-5 to TRBJ1-2, with D possibly matching TRBD1 (6 bases). The CDR3 consists of 13 residues. From germline, CDR1 is MNHEY and CDR2 SVGAGI. Trimming left V 8 bases short and J 4 bases short, with 14 bases between. The CDR3 here is CASRAGGGYGYTF. Written as DNA, the CDR3 is TGTGCCAGCCGAGCCGGGGGCGGCTATGGCTACACCTTC.

This clone was counted only a few times. The chain couples TRBV13 to TRBJ2-3, with no clear D. Germline V gene data show CDR1 as PRHDT and CDR2 as FYEKMQ (reference sequence). Trimming took 4 bases from V and 4 from J, leaving 6 bases between them. This CDR3 spans 12 amino acids. The CDR3 sequence is CASSSSPDTQYF. CDR3 bases: TGTGCCAGCAGCTCGAGCCCAGATACGCAGTATTTT.

V and J are TRBV7-9 and TRBJ2-7; D is unresolved. Looked up from germline, CDR1 is SEHNR and CDR2 is FQNEAQ (reference sequence). The V and J ends lost 5 bases and 0 bases respectively, with 8 bases between them. CDR3 length: 13 amino acids. This chain's CDR3 is CASSQTFSYEQYF. CDR3 bases: TGTGCCAGCAGCCAGACTTTCTCCTACGAGCAGTACTTC. Variable domain in full (rest from reference TRBV7-9 and TRBJ2-7): DTGVSQNPRHKITKRGQNVTFRCDPISEHNRLYWYRQTLGQGPEFLTYFQNEAQLEKSRLLSDRFSAERPKGSFSTLEIQRTEQGDSAMYLCASSQTFSYEQYFGPGTRLTVT.

The rearrangement links TRBV13 to TRBJ1-6; no reliable D call. This CDR3 region has 13 residues. V was trimmed by 0 bases and J by 7 bases, leaving 4 bases between them. The V gene's germline CDR1 is PRHDT and CDR2 FYEKMQ (reference sequence). The CDR3 nucleotides are TGTGCCAGCAGCTTAGGCCGAAATTCACCCCTCCACTTT. Its translation: CASSLGRNSPLHF.

This chain uses TRBV12-3 or TRBV12-4 with TRBJ1-2; no reliable D call. The germline V and J ends were trimmed by 7 bases and 3 bases, with 6 bases remaining between them. The CDR3 extends over 11 amino acids. CDR3 protein: CASTRDYGYTF. CDR3 DNA sequence: TGTGCCAGCACGAGAGACTATGGCTACACCTTC.

The table lists this clone with a count of one. This chain links TRBV3-1 (or the pseudogene TRBV3-2) with TRBJ2-5; 8 bases are a match to TRBD1. J was trimmed by 4 bases and V by 0 bases; bases with no gene match: 4. Germline V gives CDR1 LGHDT, CDR2 YNNKEL (reference sequence). The CDR3 runs 15 residues. CDR3 nucleotide sequence: TGTGCCAGCAGCCAAGACCGGACAGGGAGAGAGACCCAGTACTTC. Translating gives CASSQDRTGRETQYF.

This chain uses TRBV12-5 with TRBJ2-1; D uncertain. V lost 2 bases to trimming and J lost 10 bases, with 15 bases between them. The CDR3 length is 14 residues. Germline CDR1 reads LGHNT; CDR2 reads FRNRAP. This CDR3 is CASGLYPQYVEQFF. The CDR3 DNA follows: TGTGCTAGTGGTTTGTACCCCCAGTACGTCGAGCAGTTCTTC.

The gene calls are TRBV9 and TRBJ1-1; 7 bases are shared with TRBD1. This CDR3 is 13 amino acids long. The V segment lost 5 bases and the J segment 2 bases; nucleotides outside the gene matches: 3. Germline CDR1 reads SGDLS; CDR2 reads YYNGEE. The CDR3 sequence: CASSRDSNTEAFF. Written as DNA, the CDR3 is TGTGCCAGCAGTCGGGACAGTAACACTGAAGCTTTCTTT.

The J gene is TRBJ2-3, the V gene TRBV25-1; D is possibly TRBD1 (5 bases). This CDR3 has 16 amino acids. Per the germline V gene, CDR1 is MGHDK and CDR2 is SYGVNS. Trimming took 4 bases from V and 2 from J, leaving 16 bases between them. CDR3 DNA sequence: TGTGCCAGCAGTGGGTCGCCGGGCAGGGCCACAGATACGCAGTATTTT. The encoded protein is CASSGSPGRATDTQYF. The full variable domain, its missing parts supplied by reference TRBV25-1 and TRBJ2-3, is EADIYQTPRYLVIGTGKKITLECSQTMGHDKMYWYQQDPGMELHLIHYSYGVNSTEKGDLSSESTVSRIRTEHFPLTLESARPSHTSQYLCASSGSPGRATDTQYFGPGTRLTVL.

The V and J genes are TRBV11-2 and TRBJ1-1; D is unclear. CDR3 length: 12 amino acids. Germline V gives CDR1 SGHAT, CDR2 FQNNGV. V lost 3 bases and J 5 bases, leaving 7 bases between the germline ends. The CDR3: CASSFEVTEAFF. The CDR3 region has the DNA TGTGCCAGCAGCTTTGAGGTGACTGAAGCTTTCTTT.

V is TRBV19 and J is TRBJ2-1, with 12 bases lining up with TRBD2. The CDR3 totals 14 residues. The germline gives CDR1 LNHDA, CDR2 SQIVND (reference sequence). V gave up 8 bases and J gave up 10 bases; unmatched junction bases: 9. CDR3 DNA sequence: TGTGCCAGTGGACTAGCGGGGTCCTCTACGGAGCAGTTCTTC. Translating it yields CASGLAGSSTEQFF.

This chain uses TRBV25-1 with TRBJ2-3; D is possibly TRBD1 (6 bases). This CDR3 contains 15 residues. Germline V gene data show CDR1 as MGHDK and CDR2 as SYGVNS. Between the trimmed V and J ends, which lost 4 bases and 4 bases, there was a span of 15 bases. The CDR3 region is CASSGRDTRADTQYF. The CDR3 DNA reads as TGTGCCAGCAGTGGCCGGGACACCAGGGCAGATACGCAGTATTTT.

The genes are TRBV6-5 and TRBJ1-3; D uncertain. V was clipped by 9 bases and J by 4 bases, with 4 bases between them. The CDR3 is made up of 10 amino acids. CDR1 and CDR2 (germline): MNHEY, SVGAGI. The CDR3 nucleotides are TGTGCCAGAAAGGGAAACACCATATATTTT. It codes for CARKGNTIYF.

This clone was observed once. V is TRBV7-9 and J is TRBJ1-1; possible D gene TRBD1, 6 bases. V was cut by 8 bases and J by 3 bases, with 10 bases left in between. CDR1 is SEHNR and CDR2 is FQNEAQ in the germline V gene (reference sequence). The CDR3 length is 12 residues. The chain's CDR3 is CASAGGHTEAFF. As DNA, the CDR3 is TGTGCCAGCGCGGGGGGCCACACTGAAGCTTTCTTT.

This chain joins TRBV7-2 and TRBJ1-3; unclear D gene. Per the germline V gene, CDR1 is SGHTA and CDR2 is FQGNSA. Trimming removed 2 bases at V and 7 bases at J, with 12 bases between. The CDR3 sequence is 14 residues long. DNA of the CDR3: TGTGCCAGCAGCTTAATGTCAGGTCCCAACACCATATATTTT. Amino acids: CASSLMSGPNTIYF.

This sequence joins TRBV5-1 and TRBJ1-1; D may be TRBD1 (5 bases). Germline V gene data show CDR1 as SGHRS and CDR2 as YFSETQ. The V and J ends lost 0 bases and 4 bases respectively, with 16 bases between them. The CDR3 is 16 amino acids. CDR3 sequence (DNA): TGCGCCAGCAGCTTGGTTAGGTTTGGGGGAGCCACTGAAGCTTTCTTT. Amino acids: CASSLVRFGGATEAFF.

Details on this clone: A junction boundary mismatches the germline segment, possibly from a read error. The chain is built from TRBV27 and TRBJ1-2; no definite D call. Germline V lookup: CDR1 MNHEY, CDR2 SMNVEV (reference sequence). The length of the CDR3 is 12 residues. The CDR3 coding sequence is TGTGCCAGCAGTTCCAGGACGGATCCACCCAACTTC. Translating it yields CASSSRTDPPNF.

V and J are TRBV2 and TRBJ1-2; D call uncertain. Trimming pared 6 bases from V and 8 bases from J, leaving 1 base between. The CDR3 contains 8 residues. Germline CDR1 reads SNHLY; CDR2 reads FYNNEI. CDR3 in amino acids: CASRGYTF. CDR3 nucleotides: TGTGCCAGCAGGGGCTACACCTTC.

As DNA, the CDR3 is TGTGCCAGTAGTAAGCGGGGGGCAGTCACCCAAGAGACCCAGTACTTC. Protein sequence: CASSKRGAVTQETQYF. This chain links TRBV19 with TRBJ2-5, with 9 nucleotides matching TRBD2. From germline, CDR1 is LNHDA and CDR2 SQIVND (reference sequence). V lost 4 bases and J lost 1; bases outside the gene matches: 7. This CDR3 is built from 16 residues.

The chain links TRBV5-4 to TRBJ2-1; TRBD2 agrees at 16 bases. Germline assignment: CDR1 SGHNT and CDR2 YYREEE (reference sequence). The CDR3 spans 17 residues. Trimming took 4 bases from V and 8 from J; bases not matched to a gene: 9. CDR3 bases: TGTGCCAGCAGCCCCCTGGGACTAGCGGGGGGGGACCATGAGCAGTTCTTC. Protein: CASSPLGLAGGDHEQFF.

This clone was detected only once. The V gene is TRBV27, the J gene TRBJ1-4, with D uncertain. This CDR3 has 13 residues. The germline V gene encodes CDR1 MNHEY and CDR2 SMNVEV (reference sequence). Trimming left V 5 bases short and J 6 bases short, with 10 bases between. The CDR3 region has the DNA TGTGCCAGCAGTAGTCAGCCGTATGAAAAACTGTTTTTT. Translated, it gives CASSSQPYEKLFF. The full variable domain, with the rest looked up from reference TRBV27 and TRBJ1-4, is EAQVTQNPRYLITVTGKKLTVTCSQNMNHEYMSWYRQDPGLGLRQIYYSMNVEVTDKGDVPEGYKVSRKEKRNFPLILESPSPNQTSLYFCASSSQPYEKLFFGSGTQLSVL.

The V call is TRBV4-1, the J call TRBJ1-1; D is ambiguous. Per germline, CDR1 MGHRA and CDR2 YSYEKL. With 0 bases removed from V and 4 bases from J, the gap between germline ends came to 9 bases. The CDR3 consists of 14 residues. CDR3: CASSQEWVGTEAFF. The CDR3 DNA follows: TGCGCCAGCAGCCAAGAGTGGGTAGGCACTGAAGCTTTCTTT.

V and J are TRBV9 and TRBJ2-1; TRBD2 matches at 8 bases. CDR3 length: 16 residues. V lost 7 bases, J lost 4 bases, and 13 bases stayed unmatched. In germline, CDR1 is SGDLS, CDR2 YYNGEE. The CDR3 reads CASSMTPGGPYNEQFF. The CDR3 DNA sequence: TGTGCCAGCTCCATGACCCCGGGGGGGCCTTACAATGAGCAGTTCTTC.

The rearrangement joins TRBV9 to TRBJ2-7; 10 bases are a match to TRBD1. The CDR3 is 14 amino acids. Germline CDR1 SGDLS, CDR2 YYNGEE. V was pared by 4 bases and J by 4 bases, with 5 bases of the junction left unmatched. The CDR3 sequence is CASSPGQGLYEQYF. DNA for the CDR3: TGTGCCAGCAGCCCGGGACAGGGGCTGTACGAGCAGTACTTC. Based on the CDR3 plus reference TRBV9 and TRBJ2-7, the full variable domain is DSGVTQTPKHLITATGQRVTLRCSPRSGDLSVYWYQQSLDQGLQFLIQYYNGEERAKGNILERFSAQQFPDLHSELNLSSLELGDSALYFCASSPGQGLYEQYFGPGTRLTVT.